The rows below give T cell receptor beta chains drawn from one sample of a study of STAT5B mutations in CD4+ large granular lymphocyte leukemia. Data came from immunoSEQ multiplex PCR; TCRdb stores just in-frame clones and leaves some out. The sample holds 45,000 to 55,000 clones, approximately 70% seen once. The specimen sequenced was CD4+ T cells from blood buffy coats. These receptors were collected from a human donor in good health. The CDR3 runs from the conserved cysteine through the conserved F or W. Each record gives: D gene, V gene, J gene, clone size, CDR3 DNA, CDR3 protein. D genes are given only for firm matches. Size is stated for part of the rows, as once, few or many counts, or as a class when the clone is expanded.

d_call: TRBD2; v_call: TRBV5-1; j_call: TRBJ2-3; clone_size: NA; cdr3_nt: TGCGCCAGCAGCTTGGCTCTAGCGGGCACAGATACGCAGTATTTT; cdr3_aa: CASSLALAGTDTQYF
d_call: TRBD1; v_call: TRBV27; j_call: TRBJ1-6; clone_size: few; cdr3_nt: TGTGCCAGCAGTCTCTCCACAGGGGGCGGGAATTCACCCCTCCACTTT; cdr3_aa: CASSLSTGGGNSPLHF
d_call: NA; v_call: TRBV11-3; j_call: TRBJ2-2; clone_size: NA; cdr3_nt: TGTGCCAGCAGCTTAGGTGCACTCGGGGAGCTGTTTTTT; cdr3_aa: CASSLGALGELFF
d_call: TRBD2; v_call: TRBV6-1; j_call: TRBJ2-5; clone_size: NA; cdr3_nt: TGTGCCAGCAGTGAAGCGCCTAGCGGGGGACAAGAGACCCAGTACTTC; cdr3_aa: CASSEAPSGGQETQYF
d_call: TRBD2; v_call: TRBV5-8; j_call: TRBJ2-3; clone_size: NA; cdr3_nt: TGTGCCAGCATCCCCTGGAGCGGGGGACTGGGCACAGATACGCAGTATTTT; cdr3_aa: CASIPWSGGLGTDTQYF
d_call: NA; v_call: TRBV5-5; j_call: TRBJ1-2; clone_size: NA; cdr3_nt: TGTGCCAGCAGCGAACAGATAACTAACTATGGCTACACCTTC; cdr3_aa: CASSEQITNYGYTF
d_call: NA; v_call: TRBV7-2; j_call: TRBJ2-5; clone_size: large; cdr3_nt: TGTGCCAGCAGCCCCGGGCTAGGAGGGCAGACCCAGTACTTC; cdr3_aa: CASSPGLGGQTQYF
d_call: TRBD2; v_call: TRBV7-8; j_call: TRBJ2-3; clone_size: NA; cdr3_nt: TGTGCCAGCAGCTTACTAGCGGGGGGACCCACAGATACGCAGTATTTT; cdr3_aa: CASSLLAGGPTDTQYF
d_call: NA; v_call: TRBV19; j_call: TRBJ2-2; clone_size: NA; cdr3_nt: TGTGCCAGTAGTATGGACAGGAACACCGGGGAGCTGTTTTTT; cdr3_aa: CASSMDRNTGELFF
d_call: TRBD2; v_call: TRBV6-6; j_call: TRBJ2-2; clone_size: few; cdr3_nt: TGTGCCAGCAGAGGGACTAGCGGGGTAACCGGGGAGCTGTTTTTT; cdr3_aa: CASRGTSGVTGELFF
d_call: NA; v_call: TRBV7-2; j_call: TRBJ2-1; clone_size: NA; cdr3_nt: TGTGCCAGCAGCTTCGGACAGATAGTAAATGAGCAGTTCTTC; cdr3_aa: CASSFGQIVNEQFF
d_call: TRBD2; v_call: TRBV7-7; j_call: TRBJ2-3; clone_size: NA; cdr3_nt: TGTGCTAGCAGCCAACTACTAGCGGGGGCAGATACGCAGTATTTT; cdr3_aa: CASSQLLAGADTQYF
d_call: NA; v_call: TRBV11-2; j_call: TRBJ2-5; clone_size: few; cdr3_nt: TGTGCCAGCAGCTTCACCCCAGCAGGGGAGACCCAGTACTTC; cdr3_aa: CASSFTPAGETQYF
d_call: NA; v_call: TRBV6-5; j_call: TRBJ1-1; clone_size: NA; cdr3_nt: TGTGCCAGCAGGGGGACTGGGGTGAACACTGAAGCTTTCTTT; cdr3_aa: CASRGTGVNTEAFF
d_call: NA; v_call: TRBV7-2; j_call: TRBJ1-6; clone_size: few; cdr3_nt: TGTGCCAGCAGCTTCGAGGGTTCCATTTCACCCCTCCACTTT; cdr3_aa: CASSFEGSISPLHF
d_call: NA; v_call: TRBV2; j_call: TRBJ2-5; clone_size: NA; cdr3_nt: TGTGCCAGCAGTGGCGGGACAGTTGAGACCCAGTACTTC; cdr3_aa: CASSGGTVETQYF
d_call: TRBD2; v_call: TRBV14; j_call: TRBJ2-1; clone_size: NA; cdr3_nt: TGTGCCAGCAGCCAAGGGACTAGCTCCGACAATGAGCAGTTCTTC; cdr3_aa: CASSQGTSSDNEQFF
d_call: NA; v_call: TRBV30; j_call: TRBJ1-6; clone_size: few; cdr3_nt: TGTGCCTGGACCGAAGACGGGTCCTTTAATTCACCCCTCCACTTT; cdr3_aa: CAWTEDGSFNSPLHF
d_call: NA; v_call: TRBV29-1; j_call: TRBJ2-1; clone_size: NA; cdr3_nt: TGCAGCGTTGGAGTACTGGGCGACAATGAGCAGTTCTTC; cdr3_aa: CSVGVLGDNEQFF
d_call: NA; v_call: TRBV7-6; j_call: TRBJ2-5; clone_size: NA; cdr3_nt: TGTGCCAGCAGTATCGGGGTCCAAGAGACCCAGTACTTC; cdr3_aa: CASSIGVQETQYF
d_call: NA; v_call: TRBV9; j_call: TRBJ2-1; clone_size: NA; cdr3_nt: TGTGCCAGCAGCGTAGTGGTACAGGGCCGCAATGAGCAGTTCTTC; cdr3_aa: CASSVVVQGRNEQFF
d_call: NA; v_call: TRBV7-9; j_call: TRBJ1-5; clone_size: NA; cdr3_nt: TGTGCCAGCAGCTTAATAGGGGGTCAGCCCCAGCATTTT; cdr3_aa: CASSLIGGQPQHF
d_call: NA; v_call: TRBV6-6; j_call: TRBJ2-5; clone_size: NA; cdr3_nt: TGTGCCAGCAGTATGACCACGCGGGAGACCCAGTACTTC; cdr3_aa: CASSMTTRETQYF
d_call: NA; v_call: TRBV29-1; j_call: TRBJ1-1; clone_size: NA; cdr3_nt: TGCAGCGTTGGACGAATATCGGGACAAGAGAACACTGAAGCTTTCTTT; cdr3_aa: CSVGRISGQENTEAFF
d_call: TRBD2; v_call: TRBV23-1; j_call: TRBJ2-5; clone_size: NA; cdr3_nt: TGCGCCAGCAGTCACCTAGCGGGGGTATTGCGCCAAGAGACCCAGTACTTC; cdr3_aa: CASSHLAGVLRQETQYF
d_call: NA; v_call: TRBV29-1; j_call: TRBJ1-2; clone_size: NA; cdr3_nt: TGCAGCGCCAGATCCGGTAGGCCTTATGGCTACACCTTC; cdr3_aa: CSARSGRPYGYTF
d_call: TRBD1; v_call: TRBV27; j_call: TRBJ2-5; clone_size: few; cdr3_nt: TGTGCCAGCAGATCGACAGGGGCCCAAGTGCTCCAGTACTTC; cdr3_aa: CASRSTGAQVLQYF
d_call: NA; v_call: TRBV6-5; j_call: TRBJ1-1; clone_size: NA; cdr3_nt: TGTGCCAGCAGTTACTCCGCGGGGTCTGGCACTGAAGCTTTCTTT; cdr3_aa: CASSYSAGSGTEAFF
d_call: TRBD1; v_call: TRBV6-1; j_call: TRBJ1-1; clone_size: NA; cdr3_nt: TGTGCCAGCAGGTCCAGGGGGCCAACTGAAGCTTTCTTT; cdr3_aa: CASRSRGPTEAFF
d_call: NA; v_call: TRBV28; j_call: TRBJ1-5; clone_size: few; cdr3_nt: TGTGCCAGTGACAGGAAGAATCAGCCCCAGCATTTT; cdr3_aa: CASDRKNQPQHF
d_call: TRBD1; v_call: TRBV5-1; j_call: TRBJ2-2; clone_size: NA; cdr3_nt: TGCGCCAGCAGGGAAGGGACAGACCCGAACACCGGGGAGCTGTTTTTT; cdr3_aa: CASREGTDPNTGELFF
d_call: NA; v_call: TRBV9; j_call: TRBJ1-2; clone_size: NA; cdr3_nt: TGTGCCAGCAGCGTAGACCGGGGCGGTGGCTATGGCTACACCTTC; cdr3_aa: CASSVDRGGGYGYTF
d_call: TRBD1; v_call: TRBV7-8; j_call: TRBJ1-5; clone_size: NA; cdr3_nt: TGTGCCAGCAGCCCAATCAGGGGGGTTAATCAGCCCCAGCATTTT; cdr3_aa: CASSPIRGVNQPQHF
d_call: NA; v_call: TRBV4-1; j_call: TRBJ2-3; clone_size: NA; cdr3_nt: TGCGCCAGCAGCCGGGACTTTCCAAGGGCAGATACGCAGTATTTT; cdr3_aa: CASSRDFPRADTQYF
d_call: NA; v_call: TRBV15; j_call: TRBJ1-2; clone_size: NA; cdr3_nt: TGTGCCACCAGCAGAGCCCAGGACTATGGCTACACCTTC; cdr3_aa: CATSRAQDYGYTF
d_call: NA; v_call: TRBV5-4; j_call: TRBJ2-2; clone_size: NA; cdr3_nt: TGTGCCAGCACCGGGAACACCGGGGAGCTGTTTTTT; cdr3_aa: CASTGNTGELFF
d_call: NA; v_call: TRBV11-2; j_call: TRBJ2-3; clone_size: once; cdr3_nt: TGTGCCAGCAGCCCGGGGGCAGGGGCAGATACGCAGTATTTT; cdr3_aa: CASSPGAGADTQYF
d_call: NA; v_call: TRBV7-8; j_call: TRBJ1-5; clone_size: NA; cdr3_nt: TGTGCCAGCAGCAGGGGGAATCAGCCCCAGCATTTT; cdr3_aa: CASSRGNQPQHF
d_call: NA; v_call: TRBV28; j_call: TRBJ1-4; clone_size: NA; cdr3_nt: TGTGCCAGCAGTTTAGAGCAGGGTCTTGAAAAACTGTTTTTT; cdr3_aa: CASSLEQGLEKLFF
d_call: NA; v_call: TRBV7-9; j_call: TRBJ2-3; clone_size: few; cdr3_nt: TGTGCCAGCAGCAACTCGGGGGATACGCAGTATTTT; cdr3_aa: CASSNSGDTQYF
d_call: NA; v_call: TRBV5-1; j_call: TRBJ2-5; clone_size: few; cdr3_nt: TGCGCCAGCAGCTTGGCCCCAGGGTCAGGAGCCCAGTACTTC; cdr3_aa: CASSLAPGSGAQYF